What follows are 22 T cell receptor beta chains derived from one specimen sequenced in a study of cytomegalovirus exposure and HLA in healthy donors. Assay: immunoSEQ multiplex PCR; the TCRdb copy retains only in-frame clones and omits some. The table shows around 180,000 clones, with approximately 84% occurring only once. The sequencing sample was made of PBMCs. The receptors derive from a man aged 18 to 35 in good health and CMV-seropositive.

DNA for the CDR3: TGTGCCAGCACACCAGTGGGGCGCCCCTACGAGCAGTACTTC. It specifies CASTPVGRPYEQYF. The chain has TRBV7-9 and TRBJ2-7; a weak D match, TRBD1 (5 bases). Germline loops: CDR1 SEHNR, CDR2 FQNEAQ (reference sequence). This CDR3 is 14 amino acids long. V lost 7 bases and J 2 bases, leaving 15 bases between the germline ends.

The chain combines TRBV6-5 with TRBJ2-2; TRBD2 is a possible D gene (7 bases). This CDR3 is built from 15 residues. Deletions cut 6 bases from V and 4 bases from J, with 15 bases between. Germline CDR1 and CDR2: MNHEY and SVGAGI. The CDR3 protein is CASRSRGASTGELFF. DNA of the CDR3: TGTGCCAGCAGGTCCCGGGGGGCCTCCACCGGGGAGCTGTTTTTT.

The rearrangement uses TRBV25-1 and TRBJ1-3; 9 bases line up with TRBD1. Per the germline V gene, CDR1 is MGHDK and CDR2 is SYGVNS. Trimming took 3 bases from V and 0 from J; bases not matched to a gene: 3. CDR3 length: 16 amino acids. CDR3 coding DNA: TGTGCCAGCAGTGATCCGACAGGGGGCTCTGGAAACACCATATATTTT. Translation: CASSDPTGGSGNTIYF.

V gene TRBV6-5 combines with J gene TRBJ2-3; D is possibly TRBD2 (6 bases). Trimming took off 7 bases at V and 4 bases at J, with 6 bases between the two ends. This CDR3 has 11 amino acids. Germline V CDR1 and CDR2: MNHEY, SVGAGI. The CDR3 DNA reads TGTGCCAGCAAGCGGGCAGATACGCAGTATTTT. Translation: CASKRADTQYF.

The chain recombines TRBV29-1 with TRBJ1-2; D is unresolved. CDR1 and CDR2 from the germline V gene are SQVTM and ANQGSEA. CDR3 length equals 13 residues. V was shortened by 3 bases and J by 4 bases, with 12 bases between the two germline ends. The CDR3 spells CSVDLEGSYGYTF. The DNA for the CDR3 is TGCAGCGTTGATTTGGAGGGATCCTATGGCTACACCTTC.

The J gene is TRBJ2-2, the V gene TRBV28, with D unclear. V dropped 4 bases and J dropped 16 bases, with 31 bases sitting between them. Germline V gene data show CDR1 as MDHEN and CDR2 as SYDVKM. The CDR3 length is 17 residues. The CDR3 reads CASSSISPPTPDGNPFF. CDR3 DNA: TGTGCCAGCAGTTCCATCTCACCGCCGACTCCGGATGGAAACCCGTTTTTT.

V gene TRBV4-3 combines with J gene TRBJ2-7; the D gene is possibly TRBD2 (5 bases). The CDR3 extends over 14 amino acids. CDR1 is LGHNA, CDR2 YSLEER, per germline. The V end lost 3 bases, the J end lost 1 base, and 10 bases lay between the germline ends. This CDR3 is CASSQETTSYEQYF. CDR3 in DNA: TGCGCCAGCAGCCAGGAGACTACGTCCTACGAGCAGTACTTC.

The genes are TRBV7-7 and TRBJ1-3, with a weak D call TRBD1 (6 bases). Looked up from germline, CDR1 is SSHAT and CDR2 is FNYEAQ (reference sequence). Trimming cost V 5 bases and J 8 bases, with 13 bases left between them. This CDR3 has 13 residues. The CDR3 bases are TGTGCCAGCAGCGCCGGACAGTCGGACACCATATATTTT. Translated, it gives CASSAGQSDTIYF.

This clone showed up just once. In DNA form, the CDR3 reads TGTGCCAGCAGCCCTAGCGCAGGGACTTCCTACGAGCAGTACTTC. As protein: CASSPSAGTSYEQYF. The chain recombines TRBV4-2 with TRBJ2-7; D possibly corresponds to TRBD2 (6 bases). Trimming took off 4 bases at V and 1 base at J, with 14 bases between the two ends. Per germline, CDR1 LGHNA and CDR2 YNFKEQ. This CDR3 spans 15 amino acids.

The rearrangement joins TRBV28 to TRBJ1-4; D uncertain. The length of the CDR3 is 15 residues. Germline assignment: CDR1 MDHEN and CDR2 SYDVKM. Trimming shortened V by 5 bases and J by 4 bases, and 14 bases separated the two germline ends. CDR3 coding DNA: TGTGCCAGCAGTCCAATAGACTTGGTTAATGAAAAACTGTTTTTT. It yields the protein CASSPIDLVNEKLFF.

The chain combines TRBV7-2 with TRBJ2-7; 9 bases match TRBD1. CDR1 and CDR2 from the germline V gene are SGHTA and FQGNSA. The CDR3 is 14 amino acids. J lost 7 bases, V lost 1 base, and 5 bases had no gene match. The CDR3 loop is CASSLGTGVWEQYF. CDR3 nucleotides: TGTGCCAGCAGCTTAGGGACAGGGGTTTGGGAGCAGTACTTC.

This sequence joins TRBV30 and TRBJ2-3, with a weak D call TRBD2 (5 bases). Trimming cost V 1 base and J 3 bases, with 8 bases left between them. There are 13 residues in the CDR3. The V gene's germline CDR1 is GTSNPN and CDR2 SVGIG (reference sequence). CDR3: CAWSETGTDTQYF. DNA of the CDR3: TGTGCCTGGAGTGAAACGGGGACAGATACGCAGTATTTT.

This chain links TRBV19 with TRBJ2-1; 10 bases are shared with TRBD2. The germline gives CDR1 LNHDA, CDR2 SQIVND (reference sequence). The V segment lost 7 bases and the J segment 6 bases; nucleotides outside the gene matches: 0. CDR3 size: 12 residues. CDR3: CASTSGSNEQFF. The CDR3 bases are TGTGCCAGTACTAGCGGGAGCAATGAGCAGTTCTTC.

The CDR3 reads CSVDPREGTEAFF. The CDR3 coding sequence is TGCAGCGTTGACCCTCGGGAAGGGACTGAAGCTTTCTTT. V usage is TRBV29-1 and J usage is TRBJ1-1; no definite D call. V lost 3 bases, J lost 5 bases, and 13 bases lay in between. The CDR3 has 13 amino acids. CDR1 is SQVTM and CDR2 is ANQGSEA in the germline V gene. The full variable domain, with the rest looked up from reference TRBV29-1 and TRBJ1-1, is SAVISQKPSRDICQRGTSLTIQCQVDSQVTMMFWYRQQPGQSLTLIATANQGSEATYESGFVIDKFPISRPNLTFSTLTVSNMSPEDSSIYLCSVDPREGTEAFFGQGTRLTVV.

V usage is TRBV7-6 and J usage is TRBJ1-2, with 8 bases aligning to TRBD1. The CDR3 length is 15 residues. V lost 4 bases and J lost 4; bases outside the gene matches: 8. The germline V gene encodes CDR1 SGHVS and CDR2 FNYEAQ. CDR3 in amino acids: CASSSGQGSPYGYTF. The CDR3 nucleotides read TGTGCCAGCAGCTCCGGACAGGGTTCTCCCTATGGCTACACCTTC.

V is TRBV5-4 and J is TRBJ2-7, with 10 bases matching TRBD2. Germline V gene data show CDR1 as SGHNT and CDR2 as YYREEE (reference sequence). With V trimmed by 1 base and J by 6 bases, 13 bases remained unmatched. The CDR3 sequence is 17 residues long. The CDR3 here is CASSLSSGRAQGLEQYF. CDR3 bases: TGTGCCAGCAGCTTGTCCAGCGGGAGGGCCCAAGGTCTCGAGCAGTACTTC. The entire variable domain, with the rest obtained from reference TRBV5-4 and TRBJ2-7, is as follows: ETGVTQSPTHLIKTRGQQVTLRCSSQSGHNTVSWYQQALGQGPQFIFQYYREEENGRGNFPPRFSGLQFPNYSSELNVNALELDDSALYLCASSLSSGRAQGLEQYFGPGTRLTVT.

The chain carries TRBV11-2 and TRBJ2-1, with 11 positions matching TRBD2. Trimming took 1 base from V and 7 from J; bases not matched to a gene: 6. CDR3 size: 16 residues. Germline V lookup: CDR1 SGHAT, CDR2 FQNNGV. This CDR3 is CASSLGLAGGYNEQFF. CDR3 in DNA: TGTGCCAGCAGCTTAGGGCTAGCGGGAGGCTATAATGAGCAGTTCTTC.

This chain connects TRBV9 to TRBJ2-3; 8 bases line up with TRBD1. Germline loops: CDR1 SGDLS, CDR2 YYNGEE. V trimming: 3 bases; J trimming: 0 bases; junction bases outside the gene matches: 9. The CDR3 totals 17 residues. CDR3 region: CASSDTSGTGSTDTQYF. Written as DNA, the CDR3 is TGTGCCAGCAGCGATACATCCGGGACAGGAAGCACAGATACGCAGTATTTT.

The V and J genes are TRBV28 and TRBJ2-1; 10 bases map to TRBD2. Germline V gene sequence: CDR1 MDHEN, CDR2 SYDVKM. V was clipped by 4 bases and J by 8 bases; unmatched bases: 14. The CDR3 covers 17 residues. Here the CDR3 reads CASSSGVKAGGQDEQFF. As DNA, the CDR3 is TGTGCCAGCAGTTCCGGGGTAAAAGCGGGAGGGCAGGATGAGCAGTTCTTC. Full variable domain (remainder filled in from reference TRBV28 and TRBJ2-1): DVKVTQSSRYLVKRTGEKVFLECVQDMDHENMFWYRQDPGLGLRLIYFSYDVKMKEKGDIPEGYSVSREKKERFSLILESASTNQTSMYLCASSSGVKAGGQDEQFFGPGTRLTVL.

The V call is TRBV5-1, the J call TRBJ2-1; no clear D. From germline, CDR1 is SGHRS and CDR2 YFSETQ. Trimming left V 0 bases short and J 0 bases short, with 7 bases between. The CDR3 sequence is 15 residues long. CDR3 amino acids: CASSLAQLSYNEQFF. CDR3 DNA sequence: TGCGCCAGCAGCTTGGCCCAACTCTCCTACAATGAGCAGTTCTTC.

V and J are TRBV29-1 and TRBJ1-1; D is possibly TRBD1 (5 bases). CDR1 is SQVTM, CDR2 ANQGSEA, per germline. The ends were cut back, 4 bases at V and 6 bases at J, with 9 bases in the middle. This CDR3 contains 11 residues. CDR3 loop: CSVGRGSEAFF. DNA for the CDR3: TGCAGCGTTGGGAGGGGCTCTGAAGCTTTCTTT.

The CDR3 is CASSPTSGSSGELFF. CDR3 bases: TGTGCCAGCAGTCCGACTAGCGGGAGTTCCGGGGAGCTGTTTTTT. This sequence joins TRBV27 and TRBJ2-2; 12 bases align to TRBD2. With V trimmed by 5 bases and J by 6 bases, 4 bases remained unmatched. The CDR3 covers 15 residues. Germline-derived CDR1 and CDR2 are MNHEY and SMNVEV (reference sequence).